A selection of T cell receptor beta chains follows, all from one sample in a study of T cells in Graves' hyperthyroidism and ophthalmopathy. A single record per CDR3 protein comes from TCRdb applying MiXCR to the multiplex PCR reads. The profile shows under 300,000 distinct CDR3 sequences, roughly 15% of them singletons. Sequencing was performed on blood. These receptors all stem from a woman aged 25 to 39 with Graves' hyperthyroidism that later progressed to Graves' ophthalmopathy. Both conserved end residues are part of each CDR3. The D gene is left open where the match is weak. Only some rows state a clone size, as once, few, many or a class for expanded clones.

-	14	TRBD1	TRBV7-2	TRBJ2-7	CASSSSGTGGEQYF	TGTGCCAGCAGCTCTTCCGGGACAGGGGGCGAGCAGTACTTC
many	14	TRBD1	TRBV2	TRBJ2-7	CASSRGQGAGEQYF	TGTGCCAGCAGCCGTGGACAGGGGGCTGGCGAGCAGTACTTC
-	17	TRBD1	TRBV19	TRBJ1-5	CASSKGRQGGTNQPQHF	TGTGCCAGTAGTAAGGGGAGACAGGGGGGGACTAATCAGCCCCAGCATTTT
many	14	TRBD2	TRBV11-2	TRBJ2-7	CASSFGGRAFEQYF	TGTGCCAGCAGCTTTGGAGGGAGGGCCTTCGAGCAGTACTTC
many	14	TRBD1	TRBV7-6	TRBJ2-7	CASSTGTGGYEQYF	TGTGCCAGCAGCACCGGGACAGGGGGCTACGAGCAGTACTTC
-	13	-	TRBV10-3	TRBJ1-1	CAMSESGNTEAFF	TGTGCCATGAGTGAGTCTGGCAACACTGAAGCTTTCTTT
few	11	-	TRBV29-1	TRBJ2-4	CSILAGDIQYF	TGCAGCATATTAGCCGGGGACATTCAGTACTTC
-	13	TRBD2	TRBV6-2/TRBV6-3	TRBJ2-7	CASRRGGSDEQYF	TGTGCCAGCAGGCGGGGGGGCTCAGACGAGCAGTACTTC
many	15	TRBD1	TRBV12-3/TRBV12-4	TRBJ2-7	CASSLGTGGGYEQYF	TGTGCCAGCAGTTTAGGGACAGGGGGTGGCTACGAGCAGTACTTC
few	13	-	TRBV19	TRBJ2-1	CASSIDLPFEQFF	TGTGCCAGTAGTATAGATCTTCCATTTGAGCAGTTCTTC
-	12	TRBD1	TRBV9	TRBJ2-7	CASSAGQGPQYF	TGTGCCAGCAGCGCGGGACAGGGGCCGCAGTACTTC
few	14	-	TRBV4-2	TRBJ2-2	CASSQDFGTGELFF	TGTGCCAGCAGCCAAGATTTCGGTACCGGGGAGCTGTTTTTT
few	12	-	TRBV30	TRBJ1-2	CAWSVTGLASTF	TGTGCCTGGAGTGTAACGGGACTCGCGAGCACCTTC
-	16	-	TRBV11-3	TRBJ1-5	CASSFRWGEGNQPQHF	TGTGCCAGCAGCTTCCGGTGGGGGGAGGGGAATCAGCCCCAGCATTTT
many	15	TRBD1	TRBV27	TRBJ1-4	CASGSPSGGGEKLFF	TGTGCCAGCGGTTCTCCCTCAGGGGGGGGGGAAAAACTGTTTTTT
few	16	-	TRBV9	TRBJ2-3	CASSVAEGGGADTQYF	TGTGCCAGCAGCGTAGCGGAGGGAGGAGGCGCAGATACGCAGTATTTT
many	14	-	TRBV6-1	TRBJ2-3	CASKVKLSTDTQYF	TGTGCCAGCAAAGTAAAACTGAGCACAGATACGCAGTATTTT
many	16	TRBD2	TRBV7-2	TRBJ2-1	CASSLLLAGSSAEQFF	TGTGCCAGCAGCTTACTACTAGCGGGATCCTCCGCGGAGCAGTTCTTC
many	16	-	TRBV11-1	TRBJ2-7	CASSSSGNRASYEQYF	TGTGCCAGCAGCTCCTCGGGGAATCGGGCCTCCTACGAGCAGTACTTC
-	16	TRBD1	TRBV6-9	TRBJ1-4	CASSFDRGRANEKLFF	TGTGCCAGCAGTTTCGACAGGGGGCGGGCTAATGAAAAACTGTTTTTT
many	16	TRBD2	TRBV5-8	TRBJ2-5	CASSFPPAGGQETQYF	TGTGCCAGCAGCTTCCCCCCCGCGGGAGGTCAAGAGACCCAGTACTTC
many	14	-	TRBV12-3/TRBV12-4	TRBJ2-2	CASRGTIRGGELFF	TGTGCCAGCAGGGGGACCATAAGGGGCGGGGAGCTGTTTTTT
many	10	-	TRBV12-3/TRBV12-4	TRBJ2-3	CASSRDTQYF	TGTGCCAGCAGTAGAGATACGCAGTATTTT
many	14	-	TRBV6-1	TRBJ2-7	CASSSWDMGNEQYF	TGTGCCAGCAGCTCCTGGGACATGGGCAACGAGCAGTACTTC
many	15	-	TRBV6-1	TRBJ1-5	CASSPHESSNQPQHF	TGTGCCAGCAGCCCTCATGAGAGTAGCAATCAGCCCCAGCATTTT
many	14	-	TRBV2	TRBJ1-5	CATNADGHNQPQHF	TGTGCCACCAACGCGGACGGTCACAATCAGCCCCAGCATTTT
many	14	-	TRBV7-9	TRBJ1-2	CASSSREGTYGYTF	TGTGCCAGCAGTTCCAGGGAGGGCACCTATGGCTACACCTTC
-	15	TRBD1	TRBV2	TRBJ2-5	CGTSLADRGRETQYF	TGTGGCACCAGCTTGGCGGACAGGGGGCGAGAGACCCAGTACTTC
many	13	-	TRBV29-1	TRBJ2-1	CSVATVLYNEQFF	TGCAGCGTTGCTACGGTTCTCTACAATGAGCAGTTCTTC
many	15	TRBD2	TRBV30	TRBJ2-5	CAWALGGGGQETQYF	TGTGCCTGGGCTTTGGGCGGCGGGGGTCAAGAGACCCAGTACTTC
few	16	-	TRBV7-9	TRBJ1-3	CASSPVTDSSGNTIYF	TGTGCCAGCAGCCCAGTGACAGACTCCTCTGGAAACACCATATATTTT
many	12	-	TRBV15	TRBJ2-7	CATSRSDYEQYF	TGTGCCACCAGCAGGTCTGACTACGAGCAGTACTTC
many	15	-	TRBV5-1	TRBJ2-7	CASSLAVGAYTEQYF	TGCGCCAGCAGCTTGGCCGTGGGAGCGTACACCGAGCAGTACTTC